These 11 T cell receptor beta chains share one sample of origin, sequenced in a study of CD8+CD57+ T cells in acquired aplastic anemia. Profiles of TCR beta VDJ and CDR3 were generated from a genomic DNA template. TCRdb redid the calling of the reads with MiXCR, one entry per CDR3 protein. The sample records about 180,000 distinct CDR3 sequences, 48% being singletons. It was patients with CD8+CD57+ cell expansion by flow cytometry who were chosen for sequencing. The sample consisted of sorted CD4+, CD8+, or CD8+CD57+ T cells (not recorded which) from PBMCs. The receptors originated from a human donor with aplastic anemia.

The rearrangement uses TRBV2 and TRBJ2-1; D possibly matches TRBD1 or TRBD2 (5 bases each). The CDR3 length is 11 residues. Per germline, CDR1 SNHLY and CDR2 FYNNEI. The germline V and J ends were trimmed by 7 bases and 10 bases, with 11 bases remaining between them. DNA for the CDR3: TGTGCCAGCACCTGGGGCGGGGAGCAGTTCTTC. This translates into CASTWGGEQFF.

With respect to this clonotype: This is likely a read error, given that the CDR3 carries no conserved phenylalanine or tryptophan at its end. The V and J genes are TRBV7-9 and TRBJ1-2; D is uncertain. V lost 7 bases, J lost 4 bases, and 16 bases lay in between. This CDR3 is 14 amino acids long. Looked up from germline, CDR1 is SEHNR and CDR2 is FQNEAQ (reference sequence). CDR3 sequence: CASNQTQMLYGYTL. The CDR3 region has the DNA TGTGCCAGCAACCAAACCCAGATGCTCTATGGCTACACCCTC.

The sample holds one count of this clonotype. J is TRBJ2-7 and V is TRBV28; D ambiguous. CDR1 is MDHEN and CDR2 is SYDVKM in the germline V gene. The CDR3 sequence is 13 residues long. V shed 5 bases and J shed 5 bases, with 13 bases lying between them. The CDR3 here is CASSRPGSNEQYF. In nucleotides, the CDR3 is TGTGCCAGCAGTCGTCCGGGTTCCAACGAGCAGTACTTC.

The chain carries TRBV5-4 and TRBJ2-1, with D perhaps TRBD2 (6 bases). The germline gives CDR1 SGHNT, CDR2 YYREEE (reference sequence). Deletions cut 0 bases from V and 4 bases from J, with 11 bases between. The length of the CDR3 is 15 residues. CDR3 nucleotides: TGTGCCAGCAGCTTGGAGCCCGGGACTTACAATGAGCAGTTCTTC. Amino acid sequence: CASSLEPGTYNEQFF.

The chain joins TRBV11-2 to TRBJ2-7; 11 bases are a match to TRBD1. The trim removed 7 bases at V and 3 bases at J, leaving 11 bases unmatched. CDR3 length equals 16 residues. Germline V CDR1 and CDR2: SGHAT, FQNNGV. The chain's CDR3 is CASTSQEGTGGYEQYF. In nucleotides, the CDR3 is TGTGCCAGCACTTCCCAAGAGGGGACAGGGGGCTACGAGCAGTACTTC. Complete variable domain (other parts from reference TRBV11-2 and TRBJ2-7): EAGVAQSPRYKIIEKRQSVAFWCNPISGHATLYWYQQILGQGPKLLIQFQNNGVVDDSQLPKDRFSAERLKGVDSTLKIQPAKLEDSAVYLCASTSQEGTGGYEQYFGPGTRLTVT.

The table lists this clonotype with many counts. The gene calls are TRBV5-1 and TRBJ2-1, with 14 bases identical to TRBD2. The CDR3 has 15 residues. The germline V gene encodes CDR1 SGHRS and CDR2 YFSETQ. With 5 bases clipped from V and 7 bases from J, the junction kept 5 bases outside the gene matches. Here the CDR3 reads CASRTGTSGGNEQFF. In DNA, the CDR3 is TGCGCCAGCAGAACCGGGACTAGCGGGGGAAATGAGCAGTTCTTC.

This clonotype has at least ten counts. The rearrangement links TRBV20-1 to TRBJ2-3, with TRBD2 as a possible D gene (7 bases). Germline lookup yields CDR1 DFQATT and CDR2 SNEGSKA (reference sequence). V shed 3 bases and J shed 0 bases, with 13 bases lying between them. The CDR3 sequence is 15 residues long. In DNA form, the CDR3 reads TGCAGTGCTAGGAGAGGCGGGGGCAGCACAGATACGCAGTATTTT. Translating it yields CSARRGGGSTDTQYF.

This clonotype has a count of ten or more. The chain joins TRBV5-1 to TRBJ2-1, with D possibly TRBD2 on 6 matching bases. Trimming removed 0 bases from V and 6 bases from J, with 13 bases in between. Germline V CDR1 and CDR2: SGHRS, YFSETQ. The CDR3 is 15 amino acids. The CDR3 DNA reads TGCGCCAGCAGCTTGGGAGGGACTGCAATCAATGAGCAGTTCTTC. The encoded protein is CASSLGGTAINEQFF.

The chain carries TRBV2 and TRBJ1-2, with D possibly being TRBD1 (5 bases). The V gene's germline CDR1 is SNHLY and CDR2 FYNNEI. V was trimmed by 6 bases and J by 6 bases, leaving 17 bases between them. The CDR3 has 14 amino acids. Written as DNA, the CDR3 is TGTGCCAGCAGACTACAGGCAGCCATGGATGGCTACACCTTC. This translates into CASRLQAAMDGYTF.

This clonotype has ten or more counts. The chain has TRBV5-1 and TRBJ2-7; TRBD2 agrees at 10 bases. Germline trimming cut 0 bases from V and 5 bases from J; bases unmatched to any gene: 5. CDR1 and CDR2 from the germline V gene are SGHRS and YFSETQ. This CDR3 has 15 residues. The CDR3: CASSLGGTSDHEQYF. Here the CDR3 DNA reads TGCGCCAGCAGCTTGGGCGGGACTAGCGACCACGAGCAGTACTTC. The whole variable domain, filled in from reference TRBV5-1 and TRBJ2-7, reads KAGVTQTPRYLIKTRGQQVTLSCSPISGHRSVSWYQQTPGQGLQFLFEYFSETQRNKGNFPGRFSGRQFSNSRSEMNVSTLELGDSALYLCASSLGGTSDHEQYFGPGTRLTVT.

The rearrangement uses TRBV20-1 and TRBJ1-1; D remains unclear. This CDR3 is 12 amino acids long. Deletions cut 5 bases from V and 1 base from J, with 8 bases between. Germline V CDR1 and CDR2: DFQATT, SNEGSKA (reference sequence). The CDR3 reads CSAGSGNTEAFF. In DNA, the CDR3 is TGCAGTGCTGGATCAGGGAACACTGAAGCTTTCTTT.